This entry features one TCR beta chain sequence. Its specificity is not known. This entry belongs to a study of graft-versus-host responses after intestinal transplantation. About the study: Among the recipients, all got anti-thymocyte globulin induction and then tacrolimus and steroids for approximately 3 years. Whole-study results and caveats: Some patients had graft-donor T cell macrochimerism, and their allografts showed high graft-versus-host to host-versus-graft clonal ratios. Maximum circulating GvH clone levels tracked with early post-transplant HvG decreases. Recipient marrow harbored GvH clones, some of which surfaced first in ileum or blood.

Sequencing used immunoSEQ multiplex PCR; TCRdb keeps in-frame clones, though not all of them. The table has about 130,000 clones, roughly 91% seen once. Germline V gene data show CDR1 as MDHEN and CDR2 as SYDVKM. Germline trimming cut 4 bases from V and 11 bases from J; bases unmatched to any gene: 13. The length of the CDR3 is 14 residues. The receptor comes from a human donor who received an intestinal transplant. The chain joins TRBV28 to TRBJ1-2; TRBD1 matches 7 bases. The sample in question was unstimulated CD4+ T cells sorted from spleen or lymph node cells, obtained before intestinal transplant. The CDR3 nucleotides are TGTGCCAGCAGTTGGTCCGGGACAGTCGTTTTATACACCTTC. Protein product: CASSWSGTVVLYTF.